The clone carrying this T cell receptor beta chain occurred once. Here immunoSEQ multiplex PCR was the method, and the copy in TCRdb shows in-frame clones only, minus some. This table has under 5,000 clones, about 97% appearing once. V dropped 1 base and J dropped 8 bases, with 6 bases sitting between them. The germline V gene encodes CDR1 SEHNR and CDR2 FQNEAQ (reference sequence). The CDR3 length is 12 residues. Blood donors were healthy children aged about 15-60 months and healthy nonsmoking adults. The sample holds sorted live naive CD8+ CD45RA+CCR7+ T cells. Sorted naive CD8+ T cell numbers ranged ~17,000 to ~110,000. This sample was taken from a study of naive CD8 T cells in extremely preterm neonates.

This sequence joins TRBV7-9 and TRBJ1-3; D ambiguous. The material sequenced was naive CD8+ T cells from blood. The receptor was isolated from a human donor in good health. The CDR3 protein is CASSLEPDTIYF. As DNA, the CDR3 is TGTGCCAGCAGCTTAGAACCAGACACCATATATTTT.